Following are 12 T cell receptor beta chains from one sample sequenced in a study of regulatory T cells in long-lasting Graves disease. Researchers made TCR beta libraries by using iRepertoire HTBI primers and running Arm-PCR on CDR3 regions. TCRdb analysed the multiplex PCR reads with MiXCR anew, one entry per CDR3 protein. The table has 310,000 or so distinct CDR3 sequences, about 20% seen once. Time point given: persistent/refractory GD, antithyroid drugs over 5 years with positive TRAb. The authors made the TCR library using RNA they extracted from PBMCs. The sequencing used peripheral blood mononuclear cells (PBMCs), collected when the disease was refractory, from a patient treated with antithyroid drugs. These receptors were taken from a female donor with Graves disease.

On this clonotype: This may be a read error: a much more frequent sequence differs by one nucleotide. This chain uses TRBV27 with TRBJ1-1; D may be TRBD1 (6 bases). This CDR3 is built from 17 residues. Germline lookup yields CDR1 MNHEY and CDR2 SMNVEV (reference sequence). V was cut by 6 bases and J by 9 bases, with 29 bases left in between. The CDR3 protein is CASRLRPPRQVGGKAFF. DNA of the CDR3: TGTGCCAGCAGACTAAGACCCCCTAGACAGGTCGGGGGCAAAGCTTTCTTT.

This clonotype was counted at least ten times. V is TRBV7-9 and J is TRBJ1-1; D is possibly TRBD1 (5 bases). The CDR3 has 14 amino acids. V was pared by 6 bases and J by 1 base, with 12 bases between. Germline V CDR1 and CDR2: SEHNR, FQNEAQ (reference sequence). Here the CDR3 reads CASSLGGSNTEAFF. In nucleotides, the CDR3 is TGTGCCAGCAGTTTGGGGGGGTCGAACACTGAAGCTTTCTTT.

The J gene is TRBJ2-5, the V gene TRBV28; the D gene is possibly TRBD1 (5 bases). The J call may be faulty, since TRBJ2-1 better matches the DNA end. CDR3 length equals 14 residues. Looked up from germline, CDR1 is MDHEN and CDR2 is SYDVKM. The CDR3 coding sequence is TGTGCCAGCAGTATAAGAAGGGGTTTCAATGAGCAGTTCTTC. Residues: CASSIRRGFNEQFF.

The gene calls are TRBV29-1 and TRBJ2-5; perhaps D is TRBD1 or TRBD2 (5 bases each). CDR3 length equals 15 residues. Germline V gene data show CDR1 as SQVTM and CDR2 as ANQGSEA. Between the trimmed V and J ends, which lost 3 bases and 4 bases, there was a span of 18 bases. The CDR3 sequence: CSVDSRDQAIETQYF. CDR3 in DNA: TGCAGCGTTGACTCACGGGACCAGGCTATAGAGACCCAGTACTTC.

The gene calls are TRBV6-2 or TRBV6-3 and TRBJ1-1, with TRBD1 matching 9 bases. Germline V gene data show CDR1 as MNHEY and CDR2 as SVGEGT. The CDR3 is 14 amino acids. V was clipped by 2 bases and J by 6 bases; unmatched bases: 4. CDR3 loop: CASSYGGQGAEAFF. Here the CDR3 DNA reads TGTGCCAGCAGTTACGGGGGACAGGGCGCTGAAGCTTTCTTT.

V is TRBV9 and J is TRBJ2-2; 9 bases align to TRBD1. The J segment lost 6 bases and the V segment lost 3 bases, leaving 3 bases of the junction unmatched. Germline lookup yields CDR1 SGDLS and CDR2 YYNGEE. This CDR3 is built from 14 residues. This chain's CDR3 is CASSAGTGPGELFF. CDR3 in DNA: TGTGCCAGCAGCGCCGGGACAGGGCCCGGGGAGCTGTTTTTT.

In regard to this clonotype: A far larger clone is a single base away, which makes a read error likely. DNA for the CDR3: TGTGCCAGCAGTTGCTGGGGGGACAACCTCTATGGCTACACCTTC. It translates to CASSCWGDNLYGYTF. The chain carries TRBV6-9 and TRBJ1-2, with D possibly matching TRBD1 (6 bases). CDR1 is MNHGY, CDR2 SVAAGI, per germline. This CDR3 has 15 amino acids. V was pared by 4 bases and J by 4 bases, with 16 bases between.

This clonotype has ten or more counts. Here the CDR3 reads CASSGQGVRTEAFF. DNA for the CDR3: TGTGCCAGCAGCGGACAGGGGGTGAGGACTGAAGCTTTCTTT. The rearrangement joins TRBV7-9 to TRBJ1-1, with 10 nucleotides matching TRBD1. The germline V gene has CDR1 SEHNR and CDR2 FQNEAQ (reference sequence). The junction had 5 bases not matched to a gene; V was cut back by 5 bases and J by 5 bases. This CDR3 has 14 amino acids.

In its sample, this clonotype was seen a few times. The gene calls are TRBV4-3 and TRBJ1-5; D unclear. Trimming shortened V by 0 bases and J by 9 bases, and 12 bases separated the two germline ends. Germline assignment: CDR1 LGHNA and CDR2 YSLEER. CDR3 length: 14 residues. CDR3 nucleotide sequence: TGCGCCAGCAGCCAAGAACGCCTTGGGCGGCCCCAGCATTTT. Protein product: CASSQERLGRPQHF.

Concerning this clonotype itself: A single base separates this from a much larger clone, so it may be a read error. CDR3 sequence reads: CAISEAPARGGYTF. The CDR3 DNA follows: TGTGCCATCAGTGAAGCACCGGCCAGGGGTGGCTACACCTTC. V usage is TRBV10-3 and J usage is TRBJ1-2; tentatively, D is TRBD1 (6 bases). In germline, CDR1 is ENHRY, CDR2 SYGVKD. V lost 3 bases and J lost 7, with 15 bases in between. The CDR3 totals 14 residues.

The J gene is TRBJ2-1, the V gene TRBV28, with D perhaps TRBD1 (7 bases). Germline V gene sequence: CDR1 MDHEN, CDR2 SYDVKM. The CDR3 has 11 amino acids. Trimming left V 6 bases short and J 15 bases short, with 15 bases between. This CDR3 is CASREYRGLFF. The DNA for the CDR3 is TGTGCCAGCAGGGAATACAGGGGACTGTTCTTC.

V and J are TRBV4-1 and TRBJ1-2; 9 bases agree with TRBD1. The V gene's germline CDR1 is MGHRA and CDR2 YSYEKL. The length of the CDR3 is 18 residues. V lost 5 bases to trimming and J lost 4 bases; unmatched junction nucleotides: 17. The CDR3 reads CASSWTGAAIGRAYGYTF. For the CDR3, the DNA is TGCGCCAGCAGCTGGACAGGGGCGGCTATTGGTCGGGCCTATGGCTACACCTTC.